Below, 29 T cell receptor beta chains from the same sample are listed, as sequenced in a study of T cell responses to AZD1222 COVID-19 vaccine. The assay was immunoSEQ multiplex PCR, and TCRdb's table has in-frame clones only and misses some. Here the sample spans some 140,000 clones, about 87% being singletons. The material was peripheral blood, obtained on day 0 of AZD1222 vaccination. These receptor sequences come from an adult in good health.

A few counts support this clone. This chain uses TRBV3-1 (or the pseudogene TRBV3-2) with TRBJ2-1; D may be TRBD1 or TRBD2 (5 bases each). CDR1 LGHDT and CDR2 YNNKEL come from the germline V gene (reference sequence). The CDR3 runs 14 residues. V gave up 4 bases and J gave up 10 bases, with 17 bases separating them. CDR3 region: CASSPWSPGREQFF. DNA of the CDR3: TGTGCCAGCAGCCCGTGGAGCCCGGGGCGGGAGCAGTTCTTC.

J is TRBJ2-1 and V is TRBV24-1; 12 bases are shared with TRBD2. Germline lookup yields CDR1 KGHDR and CDR2 SFDVKD. This CDR3 spans 19 amino acids. J gave up 4 bases and V 1 base, and 10 bases lay outside the gene matches. Written as DNA, the CDR3 is TGTGCCACCAGTGATTTTGTCCCGTCTAGCGGGAGGGGTTACAATGAGCAGTTCTTC. Translating it yields CATSDFVPSSGRGYNEQFF.

The chain has TRBV12-3 or TRBV12-4 and TRBJ1-3; D is unresolved. The germline V and J ends were trimmed by 7 bases and 0 bases, with 4 bases remaining between them. The CDR3 has 12 residues. The CDR3 loop reads CASTPSGNTIYF. In DNA, the CDR3 is TGTGCCAGCACCCCCTCTGGAAACACCATATATTTT.

The genes are TRBV7-9 and TRBJ2-7; D may correspond to TRBD1 or TRBD2 (6 bases each). V was cut by 0 bases and J by 1 base, with 22 bases left in between. The CDR3 runs to 19 residues. CDR1 and CDR2 from the germline V gene are SEHNR and FQNEAQ (reference sequence). In nucleotides, the CDR3 is TGTGCCAGCAGCTTAGCGCCCGGGGGCGCAATCGAAATTTCCTACGAGCAGTACTTC. Its protein product is CASSLAPGGAIEISYEQYF.

The V call is TRBV6-4, the J call TRBJ1-2; D possibly corresponds to TRBD1 (6 bases). Trimming shortened V by 3 bases and J by 8 bases, and 16 bases separated the two germline ends. Germline CDR1 is MRHNA and CDR2 is SNTAGT. There are 14 residues in the CDR3. The CDR3 DNA reads as TGTGCCAGCAGTGATACAGGGTCCCTTGCGGGCTACACCTTC. Translating it yields CASSDTGSLAGYTF.

CDR3 nucleotides: TGTGCCACCAGCAGAGGCCAGTTCTCCTACAATGAGCAGTTCTTC. This translates into CATSRGQFSYNEQFF. The chain has TRBV15 and TRBJ2-1; no clear D. This CDR3 region has 15 residues. The germline CDR1 and CDR2 sequences are LNHNV and YYDKDF (reference sequence). Trimming cost V 1 base and J 0 bases, with 7 bases left between them. The full variable domain, rest sourced from reference TRBV15 and TRBJ2-1, is DAMVIQNPRYQVTQFGKPVTLSCSQTLNHNVMYWYQQKSSQAPKLLFHYYDKDFNNEADTPDNFQSRRPNTSFCFLDIRSPGLGDTAMYLCATSRGQFSYNEQFFGPGTRLTVL.

The chain employs TRBV7-9 and TRBJ1-4, with 9 bases aligning to TRBD1. V trimming: 5 bases; J trimming: 8 bases; junction bases outside the gene matches: 9. CDR1 is SEHNR and CDR2 is FQNEAQ in the germline V gene (reference sequence). This CDR3 comprises 15 residues. The CDR3 sequence is CASSPLGQGGEKLFF. The CDR3, as DNA: TGTGCCAGCAGCCCCTTGGGACAGGGAGGAGAAAAACTGTTTTTT.

The chain has TRBV5-4 and TRBJ2-7, with D perhaps matching TRBD2 (6 bases). The CDR3 totals 15 residues. V shed 4 bases and J shed 0 bases, with 14 bases lying between them. Per the germline V gene, CDR1 is SGHNT and CDR2 is YYREEE (reference sequence). The DNA for the CDR3 is TGTGCCAGCAGCCCTCTGGCGGGGAGCTCCTACGAGCAGTACTTC. Residues: CASSPLAGSSYEQYF. Complete variable domain (other parts from reference TRBV5-4 and TRBJ2-7): ETGVTQSPTHLIKTRGQQVTLRCSSQSGHNTVSWYQQALGQGPQFIFQYYREEENGRGNFPPRFSGLQFPNYSSELNVNALELDDSALYLCASSPLAGSSYEQYFGPGTRLTVT.

J is TRBJ1-1 and V is TRBV28, with D possibly being TRBD1 (6 bases). Germline CDR1 reads MDHEN; CDR2 reads SYDVKM. V lost 3 bases, J lost 6 bases, and 11 bases lay in between. The CDR3 extends over 13 amino acids. The CDR3 sequence is CASSFYRAAEAFF. The CDR3, as DNA: TGTGCCAGCAGTTTCTACAGGGCCGCTGAAGCTTTCTTT.

The V gene is TRBV14, the J gene TRBJ1-1; D not certain. V was pared by 4 bases and J by 0 bases, with 6 bases between. Germline CDR1 SGHDN, CDR2 FVKESK. This CDR3 spans 13 amino acids. The CDR3 here is CASSPHMNTEAFF. CDR3 in DNA: TGTGCCAGCAGCCCCCATATGAACACTGAAGCTTTCTTT.

This clone has just one count. The genes are TRBV6-5 and TRBJ1-3; D gene ambiguous. V shed 2 bases and J shed 0 bases, with 8 bases lying between them. Germline-derived CDR1 and CDR2 are MNHEY and SVGAGI. The CDR3 is 15 residues long. The CDR3 DNA reads as TGTGCCAGCAGTTACGATCCGGGCTCTGGAAACACCATATATTTT. Residues: CASSYDPGSGNTIYF.

The J gene is TRBJ1-4, the V gene TRBV5-1, with 7 bases aligning to TRBD1. Trimming at V came to 3 bases and at J to 0 bases, leaving 2 bases not matched to a gene. The CDR3 is 15 amino acids. Germline CDR1 SGHRS, CDR2 YFSETQ. Here the CDR3 DNA reads TGCGCCAGCAGCTGGGACAGTGCAACTAATGAAAAACTGTTTTTT. It translates to CASSWDSATNEKLFF.

This chain links TRBV10-3 with TRBJ1-2; D ambiguous. Germline lookup yields CDR1 ENHRY and CDR2 SYGVKD. The CDR3 sequence is 12 residues long. Trimming stripped 4 bases from V and 4 bases from J, with 7 bases between. CDR3 in DNA: TGTGCCATCAGTGGGGGATTCTATGGCTACACCTTC. Protein sequence: CAISGGFYGYTF.

V is TRBV12-1 and J is TRBJ1-6; the tabulated D call, TRBD1, remains unverified against the DNA. TRBV12-1 is assigned pseudogene status. This CDR3 contains 16 residues. In nucleotides, the CDR3 is TGTGCCAGCAGCTACTTAGGGGGACAGGGTAATTCACCCCTCCACTTT. Amino acid sequence: CASSYLGGQGNSPLHF.

This chain uses TRBV9 with TRBJ1-1; possibly TRBD1 for D (5 bases). This CDR3 is built from 14 residues. Germline CDR1 is SGDLS and CDR2 is YYNGEE. V lost 2 bases and J 4 bases, leaving 12 bases between the germline ends. The CDR3 DNA reads TGTGCCAGCAGCGTCCGGCAGGGTGGCACTGAAGCTTTCTTT. It yields the protein CASSVRQGGTEAFF.

This chain links TRBV28 with TRBJ1-5, with D possibly being TRBD1 (6 bases). The CDR3 spans 14 residues. Trimming took 7 bases from V and 7 from J, leaving 17 bases between them. CDR1 is MDHEN and CDR2 is SYDVKM in the germline V gene. The CDR3 region is CASTWGTGSQPQHF. CDR3 DNA sequence: TGTGCCAGCACTTGGGGAACAGGGTCACAGCCCCAGCATTTT.

The V and J genes are TRBV9 and TRBJ1-1; D call uncertain. V gave up 4 bases and J gave up 1 base, with 11 bases separating them. This CDR3 spans 14 amino acids. Germline assignment: CDR1 SGDLS and CDR2 YYNGEE. CDR3 amino acids: CASSPQSENTEAFF. CDR3 bases: TGTGCCAGCAGCCCCCAATCTGAGAACACTGAAGCTTTCTTT.

The V and J genes are TRBV5-6 and TRBJ1-1; TRBD1 aligns across 7 bases. Germline CDR1 reads SGHDT; CDR2 reads YYEEEE. This CDR3 has 14 amino acids. Trimming removed 2 bases from V and 6 bases from J; junction bases left unmatched: 7. CDR3: CASSLTGVGAEAFF. As DNA, the CDR3 is TGTGCCAGCAGCTTAACAGGGGTTGGCGCTGAAGCTTTCTTT.

The V call is TRBV18, the J call TRBJ1-1; no definite D call. The CDR3 has 13 amino acids. Germline-derived CDR1 and CDR2 are KGHSH and LQKENI. The V end lost 1 base, the J end lost 1 base, and 4 bases lay between the germline ends. CDR3 sequence: CASSPLANTEAFF. The CDR3 DNA sequence: TGTGCCAGCTCACCACTAGCGAACACTGAAGCTTTCTTT.

This clone was seen a single time. The genes are TRBV27 and TRBJ1-2, with a tentative D call TRBD1 (6 bases). The CDR3 length is 14 residues. Between the trimmed V and J ends, which lost 7 bases and 5 bases, there was a span of 17 bases. Germline assignment: CDR1 MNHEY and CDR2 SMNVEV (reference sequence). The CDR3 nucleotides read TGTGCCAGCATGGGGACGGGACAACGATATGGCTACACCTTC. The encoded protein is CASMGTGQRYGYTF.

The chain uses TRBV6-6 and TRBJ1-4; unclear D gene. Between the trimmed V and J ends, which lost 3 bases and 0 bases, there was a span of 5 bases. The CDR3 runs to 14 residues. In germline, CDR1 is MNHNY, CDR2 SVGAGI (reference sequence). CDR3: CASSYEATNEKLFF. CDR3 sequence (DNA): TGTGCCAGCAGTTATGAAGCAACTAATGAAAAACTGTTTTTT.

This clone appeared once. The chain recombines TRBV27 with TRBJ2-1; TRBD1 matches at 7 bases. The CDR3 covers 17 residues. J lost 6 bases, V lost 3 bases, and 14 bases had no gene match. The V gene's germline CDR1 is MNHEY and CDR2 SMNVEV (reference sequence). The CDR3 DNA sequence: TGTGCCAGCAGTTTTTCAGGTTGGGGCAGGGGGATCAATGAGCAGTTCTTC. It is translated as CASSFSGWGRGINEQFF.

DNA of the CDR3: TGTGCCAGCAGCCAAGGGGGCAGTCGATTCTATGGCTACACCTTC. Residues: CASSQGGSRFYGYTF. This chain connects TRBV4-2 to TRBJ1-2, with D possibly being TRBD1 (5 bases). This CDR3 has 15 residues. Deletions cut 1 base from V and 4 bases from J, with 13 bases between. In germline, CDR1 is LGHNA, CDR2 YNFKEQ.

This chain links TRBV18 with TRBJ1-2; D remains ambiguous. The CDR3 has 16 residues. Trimming shortened V by 4 bases and J by 6 bases, and 21 bases separated the two germline ends. The germline V gene has CDR1 KGHSH and CDR2 LQKENI. The CDR3 DNA sequence: TGTGCCAGCTCACTCCAAGGGTCGGGAACTATGGATGGCTACACCTTC. Protein: CASSLQGSGTMDGYTF. Full variable domain (rest looked up from reference TRBV18 and TRBJ1-2): NAGVMQNPRHLVRRRGQEARLRCSPMKGHSHVYWYRQLPEEGLKFMVYLQKENIIDESGMPKERFSAEFPKEGPSILRIQQVVRGDSAAYFCASSLQGSGTMDGYTFGSGTRLTVV.

The chain uses TRBV30 and TRBJ1-6; D might be TRBD1 (5 bases). Between the trimmed V and J ends, which lost 4 bases and 8 bases, there was a span of 24 bases. The CDR3 length is 17 residues. Germline V CDR1 and CDR2: GTSNPN, SVGIG (reference sequence). The CDR3 coding sequence is TGTGCCTGGAAGAGGCTAGGGGCCGTCTTAGAATATTCACCCCTCCACTTT. Amino acids: CAWKRLGAVLEYSPLHF.

Only one count was recorded for this clone. The chain carries TRBV7-8 and TRBJ1-5; D remains unclear. Germline V CDR1 and CDR2: SGHVS, FQNEAQ. The CDR3 consists of 14 residues. Trimming removed 6 bases at V and 0 bases at J, with 9 bases between. The CDR3 DNA reads as TGTGCCAGCAGTTGGACCGATAGCAATCAGCCCCAGCATTTT. The encoded protein is CASSWTDSNQPQHF.

The chain is built from TRBV28 and TRBJ1-5; D uncertain. The germline V and J ends were trimmed by 4 bases and 2 bases, with 15 bases remaining between them. CDR3 length equals 16 residues. Germline CDR1 and CDR2: MDHEN and SYDVKM. CDR3 DNA sequence: TGTGCCAGCAGTTCCCAGACAAGAGGAGGCAATCAGCCCCAGCATTTT. Translating it yields CASSSQTRGGNQPQHF.

CDR3 nucleotide sequence: TGTGCCAGTAGCTGGGACAGCGGCACCGGGGAGCTGTTTTTT. Translated, it gives CASSWDSGTGELFF. The chain joins TRBV19 to TRBJ2-2, with 7 nucleotides matching TRBD1. The J segment lost 4 bases and the V segment lost 6 bases, leaving 5 bases of the junction unmatched. The germline V gene has CDR1 LNHDA and CDR2 SQIVND (reference sequence). The CDR3 has 14 amino acids.

V is TRBV30 and J is TRBJ1-4, with D unclear. V gave up 1 base and J gave up 4 bases, with 13 bases separating them. Germline V lookup: CDR1 GTSNPN, CDR2 SVGIG (reference sequence). This CDR3 has 15 residues. CDR3 sequence reads: CAWSGATFNNEKLFF. The CDR3 DNA follows: TGTGCCTGGAGTGGGGCGACCTTCAATAATGAAAAACTGTTTTTT.